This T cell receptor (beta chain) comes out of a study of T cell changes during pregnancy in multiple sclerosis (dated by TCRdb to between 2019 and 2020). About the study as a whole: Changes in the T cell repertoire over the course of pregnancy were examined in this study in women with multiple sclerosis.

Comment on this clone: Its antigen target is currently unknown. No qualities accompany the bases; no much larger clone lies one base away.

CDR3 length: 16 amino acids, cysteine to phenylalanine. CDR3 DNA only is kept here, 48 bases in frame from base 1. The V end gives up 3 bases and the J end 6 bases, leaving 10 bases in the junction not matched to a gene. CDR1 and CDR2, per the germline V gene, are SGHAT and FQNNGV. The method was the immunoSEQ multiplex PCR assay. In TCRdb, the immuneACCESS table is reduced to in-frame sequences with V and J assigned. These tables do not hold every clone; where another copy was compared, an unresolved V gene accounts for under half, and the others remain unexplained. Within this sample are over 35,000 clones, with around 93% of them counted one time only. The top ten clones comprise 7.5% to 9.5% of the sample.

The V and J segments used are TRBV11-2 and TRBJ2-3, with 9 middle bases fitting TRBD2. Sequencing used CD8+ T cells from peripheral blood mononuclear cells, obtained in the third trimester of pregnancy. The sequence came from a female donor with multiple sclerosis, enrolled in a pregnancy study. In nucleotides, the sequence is TGTGCCAGCAGCTTTGGGGCTAGCGGGATAGCGGATACGCAGTATTTT. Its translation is CASSFGASGIADTQYF.